The clone carrying this T cell receptor beta chain was detected only a few times. What it binds is unknown. This CDR3 spans 17 amino acids. Trimming left V 5 bases short and J 0 bases short, with 20 bases between. Germline CDR1 is MGHDK and CDR2 is SYGVNS. This record belongs to a study of T-cell memory formation after mild COVID-19. Study-level information: Largely donor-specific TCR clusters were found.

Study-wide results and limits: The study found contracting CD4+ clones mainly in CM and EM and contracting CD8+ clones in EMRA.

Constant-segment-primed 5'RACE gave TCR alpha and TCR beta cDNA libraries with sample barcodes and UMIs. TCRdb re-derived calls from the 5' RACE reads in MiXCR, one entry per CDR3 protein. Among 450,000 to 650,000 distinct CDR3 sequences listed, around 21% were seen once. The specimen sequenced was PBMCs or a T cell subset sorted from them (not recorded which). The rearrangement uses TRBV25-1 and TRBJ2-7; either TRBD1 or TRBD2 may fit D (5 bases each). The TCR originated in an adult woman who had mild COVID-19 (a few samples of this study predate the infection). Cell type and time point are not known. CDR3 in DNA: TGTGCCAGCAGTTTCTCGGGACGGATTACTTCCTCCTACGAGCAGTACTTC. This codes for CASSFSGRITSSYEQYF.